The 19 T cell receptor beta chains listed next were all sequenced from one sample in a study of blood T cells in healthy people across ages. A second PCR of 7 to 11 cycles used a sample-barcoded 5' primer and a J-beta primer mix. TCRdb fed the 5' RACE reads into MiXCR, producing one record per CDR3 protein. The table shows around 1.5 million distinct CDR3 sequences, with about 35% occurring only once. The sample comprised blood. Receptor source: a woman in her thirties in good health.

This clonotype has more than one count but fewer than ten. This chain connects TRBV4-2 to TRBJ1-4; weak D call: TRBD1 (6 bases). The CDR3 is 14 amino acids. With 3 bases removed from V and 4 bases from J, the gap between germline ends came to 9 bases. Germline V gives CDR1 LGHNA, CDR2 YNFKEQ. The CDR3 sequence: CASSQDRDNEKLFF. As DNA, the CDR3 is TGTGCCAGCAGCCAGGACAGAGATAATGAAAAACTGTTTTTT.

This rearrangement joins TRBV7-9 to TRBJ2-5; 8 bases line up with TRBD1. CDR1 and CDR2 from the germline V gene are SEHNR and FQNEAQ (reference sequence). The length of the CDR3 is 16 residues. With 6 bases clipped from V and 1 base from J, the junction kept 10 bases outside the gene matches. CDR3 bases: TGTGCCAGCAGGGACGGTCGACAGGGGTTCCAAGAGACCCAGTACTTC. This translates into CASRDGRQGFQETQYF.

This rearrangement joins TRBV28 to TRBJ2-3; D uncertain. CDR3 size: 15 residues. Trimming stripped 1 base from V and 0 bases from J, with 8 bases between. Germline V gene data show CDR1 as MDHEN and CDR2 as SYDVKM. The DNA for the CDR3 is TGTGCCAGCAGTTTATTTACCTTTAGCACAGATACGCAGTATTTT. Amino acids: CASSLFTFSTDTQYF. The full variable domain, its missing parts supplied by reference TRBV28 and TRBJ2-3, is DVKVTQSSRYLVKRTGEKVFLECVQDMDHENMFWYRQDPGLGLRLIYFSYDVKMKEKGDIPEGYSVSREKKERFSLILESASTNQTSMYLCASSLFTFSTDTQYFGPGTRLTVL.

The chain couples TRBV4-1 to TRBJ2-7; D is perhaps TRBD2 (5 bases). The CDR3 contains 17 residues. Per the germline V gene, CDR1 is MGHRA and CDR2 is YSYEKL. V was shortened by 3 bases and J by 3 bases, with 21 bases between the two germline ends. CDR3: CASSQEMRTEENYEQYF. The CDR3 bases are TGCGCCAGCAGCCAGGAGATGCGGACGGAGGAAAACTACGAGCAGTACTTC.

This clonotype was recorded a few times. This chain joins TRBV6-5 and TRBJ1-2; the D is unclear. This CDR3 is built from 14 residues. V was clipped by 7 bases and J by 2 bases, with 14 bases between them. Germline loops: CDR1 MNHEY, CDR2 SVGAGI. For the CDR3, the DNA is TGTGCCAGCACTCCCCTTACCTCGAACTATGGCTACACCTTC. Amino acids: CASTPLTSNYGYTF.

V gene TRBV18 combines with J gene TRBJ2-3; D is undetermined. Looked up from germline, CDR1 is KGHSH and CDR2 is LQKENI. V lost 8 bases, J lost 3 bases, and 9 bases lay in between. The CDR3 has 12 residues. The CDR3 nucleotides read TGTGCCAGCACATGGAGTACAGATACGCAGTATTTT. Translating gives CASTWSTDTQYF.

CDR3 nucleotide sequence: TGCGCCAGCAGCCAATTAAATGTACGGGAGACCTACAATGAGCAGTTCTTC. Encoded protein: CASSQLNVRETYNEQFF. The chain couples TRBV4-1 to TRBJ2-1, with D tentatively TRBD2 (6 bases). V was pared by 2 bases and J by 2 bases, with 16 bases between. The germline CDR1 and CDR2 sequences are MGHRA and YSYEKL. The CDR3 is 17 residues long.

On this clonotype: A much more abundant neighbour one base away suggests this may be a read error. The genes are TRBV4-1 and TRBJ2-3; 7 bases align to TRBD1. With V trimmed by 1 base and J by 6 bases, 7 bases remained unmatched. Per germline, CDR1 MGHRA and CDR2 YSYEKL. The CDR3 extends over 15 amino acids. CDR3 nucleotides: TGCGCCAGCAGCCAAGTAGTCACAGGGGCCGATACGCAGTATTTT. This translates into CASSQVVTGADTQYF.

This sequence joins TRBV20-1 and TRBJ2-1; 10 bases are shared with TRBD2. The length of the CDR3 is 17 residues. V gave up 3 bases and J gave up 2 bases; unmatched junction bases: 10. Germline lookup yields CDR1 DFQATT and CDR2 SNEGSKA (reference sequence). The CDR3 region is CSASRAQRGGPYNEQFF. The CDR3 DNA reads TGCAGTGCTAGTAGGGCCCAGCGGGGGGGCCCCTACAATGAGCAGTTCTTC.

The chain is built from TRBV5-1 and TRBJ2-5, with D perhaps matching TRBD1 or TRBD2 (5 bases each). Deletions cut 0 bases from V and 1 base from J, with 10 bases between. The CDR3 totals 15 residues. The germline CDR1 and CDR2 sequences are SGHRS and YFSETQ. For the CDR3, the DNA is TGCGCCAGCAGCTTGGGGGACGCTCGCCAAGAGACCCAGTACTTC. As protein: CASSLGDARQETQYF.

This chain connects TRBV5-5 to TRBJ2-1; 9 bases match TRBD2. V was pared by 3 bases and J by 0 bases, with 7 bases of the junction left unmatched. CDR1 SGHKS and CDR2 YYEKEE come from the germline V gene (reference sequence). CDR3 length equals 17 residues. CDR3 loop: CASSSPSGGSSYNEQFF. The CDR3 region has the DNA TGTGCCAGCAGCTCGCCGAGCGGGGGGAGCTCCTACAATGAGCAGTTCTTC.

This clonotype was seen a few times. The chain carries TRBV9 and TRBJ2-3; the match to TRBD1 covers 7 bases. CDR1 is SGDLS and CDR2 is YYNGEE in the germline V gene. The trim removed 3 bases at V and 2 bases at J, leaving 6 bases unmatched. This CDR3 has 15 amino acids. CDR3 nucleotides: TGTGCCAGCAGCGGAGAGGGACAGAACACAGATACGCAGTATTTT. This gives the protein CASSGEGQNTDTQYF.

This clonotype showed up just once. This chain joins TRBV9 and TRBJ2-7, with 8 nucleotides matching TRBD2. The CDR3 runs 15 residues. After removal of 4 bases from V and 3 bases from J, the junction contained 9 bases not matched to a gene. Germline CDR1 SGDLS, CDR2 YYNGEE. CDR3 coding DNA: TGTGCCAGCAGCCCATTTGGGACTAGTGACTACGAGCAGTACTTC. Protein sequence: CASSPFGTSDYEQYF.

This chain uses TRBV15 with TRBJ1-2; D uncertain. Trimming took 6 bases from V and 5 from J, leaving 16 bases between them. Germline CDR1 reads LNHNV; CDR2 reads YYDKDF (reference sequence). This CDR3 contains 14 residues. CDR3 sequence: CATSAPSRGYGYTF. In DNA, the CDR3 is TGTGCCACCAGTGCCCCTTCCCGGGGTTATGGCTACACCTTC.

The rearrangement links TRBV7-2 to TRBJ2-3; possible D gene TRBD2, 6 bases. The CDR3 has 16 residues. Germline V gene sequence: CDR1 SGHTA, CDR2 FQGNSA. Trimming cost V 5 bases and J 2 bases, with 17 bases left between them. The CDR3 nucleotides read TGTGCCAGCAGCATATTAGCTGGAGGGCCCACAGATACGCAGTATTTT. As protein: CASSILAGGPTDTQYF. Full variable domain (missing parts from reference TRBV7-2 and TRBJ2-3): GAGVSQSPSNKVTEKGKDVELRCDPISGHTALYWYRQSLGQGLEFLIYFQGNSAPDKSGLPSDRFSAERTGGSVSTLTIQRTQQEDSAVYLCASSILAGGPTDTQYFGPGTRLTVL.

This rearrangement joins TRBV12-3 or TRBV12-4 to TRBJ2-3, with 8 nucleotides matching TRBD2. Trimming cost V 6 bases and J 4 bases; bases outside gene matches: 9. CDR3 length: 15 amino acids. The CDR3 bases are TGTGCCAGCAGGAGAGACCGGGAGGGCCCAGATACGCAGTATTTT. This encodes CASRRDREGPDTQYF.

This chain uses TRBV5-1 with TRBJ2-5, with unresolved D. The CDR3 loop spans 14 amino acids. Germline V CDR1 and CDR2: SGHRS, YFSETQ. The V end was cut by 4 bases, the J end by 5 bases, with 15 bases between. CDR3 nucleotides: TGCGCCAGCAGCCCCTTCCCGGACCTCGAGACCCAGTACTTC. The encoded protein is CASSPFPDLETQYF. Variable domain in full (rest from reference TRBV5-1 and TRBJ2-5): KAGVTQTPRYLIKTRGQQVTLSCSPISGHRSVSWYQQTPGQGLQFLFEYFSETQRNKGNFPGRFSGRQFSNSRSEMNVSTLELGDSALYLCASSPFPDLETQYFGPGTRLLVL.

The V gene is TRBV7-3, the J gene TRBJ2-2; D uncertain. The ends were cut back, 1 base at V and 4 bases at J, with 16 bases in the middle. This CDR3 has 17 amino acids. From germline, CDR1 is SGHTA and CDR2 FQGTGA. The CDR3 DNA is TGTGCCAGCAGCTTAAATCCCCCCGGCTCGATCACCGGGGAGCTGTTTTTT. Residues: CASSLNPPGSITGELFF.

This clonotype showed up just a few times. J is TRBJ2-1 and V is TRBV6-1; D unclear. This CDR3 is built from 13 residues. Germline V gives CDR1 MNHNS, CDR2 SASEGT. The V end was cut by 6 bases, the J end by 5 bases, with 11 bases between. CDR3 DNA sequence: TGTGCCAGCAGGGAACAGCCCCACAATGAGCAGTTCTTC. Its translation is CASREQPHNEQFF.